The subject of this entry is one TCR beta chain. Its recognized antigen is unknown. The input lacks base qualities; no much larger clone sits a single base away. This record comes from a study of T-cell reconstitution after alpha-beta-depleted transplantation in children (dated by TCRdb to 2016 to 2017). Looking at the study overall: The study quantitatively tracked T-cell immune reconstitution after TCRalphabeta/CD19-depleted allogeneic hematopoietic cell transplantation in children using TCR repertoire profiling.

General findings and caveats noted by the study authors: Apparently early alphabetaT-cell count recovery about two months after transplant reportedly relied on only several hundred rapidly expanded clones derived from non-depleted graft cells. In some patients, high TCRbeta diversity at day 60 was attributed to recipient T cells and intrathymic progenitors that had survived conditioning. Over the following months the frequencies of hyperexpanded clones went down, and after one year T-cell counts and TCRbeta diversity were mostly credited to newly produced T cells.

Library preparation was by PCR. These reads were obtained on an Illumina HiSeq 2500. To normalize quantification of the TCRbeta repertoire, the TCR libraries were built with molecular barcoding that relied on unique molecular identifiers. TCRdb trimmed public reads at Q25 via fastp, called clones via MiXCR and kept in-frame beta chains. Each entry merges the rows of one CDR3 protein and shows their most common DNA and genes. This sample lists about 600,000 distinct CDR3 sequences; about 21% were detected once. 13% to 15% of the sample is taken by the ten largest. Read against the paper, the sample's treatment or condition label means: allogeneic hematopoietic cell transplantation with graft depleted of TCRalphabeta T cells and CD19 B cells. TCRalphabeta/CD19-depleted allogeneic hematopoietic cell grafts were given to the transplant recipients, all of whom were children. This receptor was taken from a boy younger than two who had a stem cell transplant for acute myeloid leukemia, so the T cells may come from the graft donor. Sequenced material: PBMCs, mostly from graft donor cells, taken 360 days after TCRalphabeta/CD19-depleted stem cell transplant.

This receptor has the CDR3 CASRATGYYNEQFF. Here is the DNA: TGTGCCAGCAGAGCGACGGGGTACTACAATGAGCAGTTCTTC. Rearrangement joined TRBV25-1 to TRBJ2-1; the best D guess is TRBD2, with 5 bases matching. V is clipped by 6 bases and J by 3 bases, and the sequence between their germline boundaries is 12 bases long. The germline V gene sets CDR1 to MGHDK and CDR2 to SYGVNS. Reading from cysteine to phenylalanine, the CDR3 counts 14 amino acids. Only the CDR3 part of the read is kept: 42 bases, read in frame from the first base.